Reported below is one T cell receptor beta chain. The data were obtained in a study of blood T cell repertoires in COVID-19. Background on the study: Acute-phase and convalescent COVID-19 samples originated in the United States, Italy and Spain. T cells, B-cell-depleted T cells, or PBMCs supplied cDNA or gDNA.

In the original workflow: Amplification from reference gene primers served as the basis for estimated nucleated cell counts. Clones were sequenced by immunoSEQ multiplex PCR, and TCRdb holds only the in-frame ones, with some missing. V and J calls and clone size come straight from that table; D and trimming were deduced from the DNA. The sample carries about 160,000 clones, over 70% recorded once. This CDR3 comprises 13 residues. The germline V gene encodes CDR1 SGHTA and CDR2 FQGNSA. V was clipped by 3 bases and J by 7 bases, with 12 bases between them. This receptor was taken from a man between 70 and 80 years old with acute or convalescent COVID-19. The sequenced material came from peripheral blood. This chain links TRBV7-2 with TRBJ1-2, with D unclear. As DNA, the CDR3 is TGTGCCAGCAGCTTTCGTATGGCTGGTGGCTACACCTTC. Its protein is CASSFRMAGGYTF.